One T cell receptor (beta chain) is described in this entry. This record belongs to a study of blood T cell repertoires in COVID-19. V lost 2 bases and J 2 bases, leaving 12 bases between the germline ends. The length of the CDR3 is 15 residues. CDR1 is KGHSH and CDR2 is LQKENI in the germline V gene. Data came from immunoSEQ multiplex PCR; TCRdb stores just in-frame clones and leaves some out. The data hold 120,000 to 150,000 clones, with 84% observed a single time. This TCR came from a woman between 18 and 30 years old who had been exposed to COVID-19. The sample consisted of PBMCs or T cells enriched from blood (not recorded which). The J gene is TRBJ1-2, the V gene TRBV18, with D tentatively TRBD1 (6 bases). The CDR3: CASSPRQDPNYGYTF. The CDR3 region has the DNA TGTGCCAGCTCACCAAGACAGGACCCCAACTATGGCTACACCTTC.